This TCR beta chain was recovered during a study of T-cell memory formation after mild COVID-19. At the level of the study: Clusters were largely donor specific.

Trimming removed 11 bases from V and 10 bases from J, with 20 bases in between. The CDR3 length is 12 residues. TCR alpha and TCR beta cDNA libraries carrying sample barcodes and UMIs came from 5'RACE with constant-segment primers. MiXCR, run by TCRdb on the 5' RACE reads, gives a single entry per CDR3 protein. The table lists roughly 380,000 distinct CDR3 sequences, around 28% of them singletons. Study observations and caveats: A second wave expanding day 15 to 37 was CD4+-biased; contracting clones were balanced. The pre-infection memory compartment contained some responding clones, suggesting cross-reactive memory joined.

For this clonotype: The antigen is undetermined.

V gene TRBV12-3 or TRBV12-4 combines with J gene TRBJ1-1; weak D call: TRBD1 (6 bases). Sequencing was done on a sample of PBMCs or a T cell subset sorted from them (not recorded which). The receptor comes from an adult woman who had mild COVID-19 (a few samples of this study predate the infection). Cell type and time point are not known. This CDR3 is CASQQGPRRAFF. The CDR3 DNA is TGTGCCTCACAGCAGGGGCCTCGGCGAGCTTTCTTT.